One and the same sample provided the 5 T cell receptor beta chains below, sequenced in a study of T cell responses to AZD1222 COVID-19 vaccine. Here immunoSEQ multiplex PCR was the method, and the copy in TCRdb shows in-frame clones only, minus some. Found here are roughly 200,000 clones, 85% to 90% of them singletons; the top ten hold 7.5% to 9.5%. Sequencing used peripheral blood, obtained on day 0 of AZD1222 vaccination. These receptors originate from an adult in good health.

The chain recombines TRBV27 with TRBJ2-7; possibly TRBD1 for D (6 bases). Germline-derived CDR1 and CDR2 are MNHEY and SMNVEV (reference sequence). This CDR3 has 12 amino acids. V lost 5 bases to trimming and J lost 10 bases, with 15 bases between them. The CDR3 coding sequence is TGTGCCAGCAGTACAACCCAGGACAGTCAGTACTTC. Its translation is CASSTTQDSQYF.

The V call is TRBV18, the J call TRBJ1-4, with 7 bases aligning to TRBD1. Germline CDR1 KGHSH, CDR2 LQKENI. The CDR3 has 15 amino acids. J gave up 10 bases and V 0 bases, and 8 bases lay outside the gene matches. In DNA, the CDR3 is TGTGCCAGCTCACCACCCACAGGACAGGCGGGAAAACTGTTTTTT. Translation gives CASSPPTGQAGKLFF.

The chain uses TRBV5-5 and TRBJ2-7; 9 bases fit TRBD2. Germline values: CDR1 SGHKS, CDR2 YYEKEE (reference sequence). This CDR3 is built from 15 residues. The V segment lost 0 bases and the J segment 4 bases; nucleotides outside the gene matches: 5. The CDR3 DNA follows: TGTGCCAGCAGCTTGGATGGCGGGGGGGCGTACGAGCAGTACTTC. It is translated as CASSLDGGGAYEQYF.

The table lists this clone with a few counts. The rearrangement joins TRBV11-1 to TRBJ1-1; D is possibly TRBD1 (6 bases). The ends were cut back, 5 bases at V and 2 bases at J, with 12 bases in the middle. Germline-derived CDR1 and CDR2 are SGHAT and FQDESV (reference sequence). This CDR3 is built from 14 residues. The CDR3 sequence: CASSPRGRNTEAFF. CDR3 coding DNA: TGTGCCAGCAGCCCTCGGGGGCGAAACACTGAAGCTTTCTTT.

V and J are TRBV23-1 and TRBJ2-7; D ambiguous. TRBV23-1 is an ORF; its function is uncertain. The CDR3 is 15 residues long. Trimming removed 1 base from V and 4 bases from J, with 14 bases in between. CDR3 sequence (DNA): TGCGCCAGCAGTCAATGTTGTGCCAGACAATACGAGCAGTACTTC. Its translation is CASSQCCARQYEQYF.